This TCR beta chain was profiled in a study of OX40 agonist ivuxolimab in advanced cancers. Study details: Administration of intravenous ivuxolimab to patients occurred every 2 weeks at 0.01 to 10 mg/kg. Anti-PD-1, anti-PD-L1 or anti-CTLA-4 therapy given earlier was allowed, and roughly 38% had some.

This clone turned up a few times. The V end was cut by 4 bases, the J end by 3 bases, with 16 bases between. The CDR3 has 15 amino acids. Germline assignment: CDR1 SGHTA and CDR2 FQGNSA. The repertoire was sequenced with immunoSEQ multiplex PCR; TCRdb's copy has only in-frame clones and lacks some. The sample holds roughly 96,000 clones, about 80% seen once. V usage is TRBV7-2 and J usage is TRBJ2-7, with D possibly being TRBD1 (7 bases). The source was CD4+ or CD8+ T cells sorted from blood, collected in a trial of the OX40 agonist ivuxolimab. The receptor comes from an adult with an advanced solid tumor such as melanoma, head and neck, liver or kidney cancer. The CDR3 protein is CASSSRWGDSYEQYF. DNA for the CDR3: TGTGCCAGCAGCTCGCGGTGGGGGGACAGCTACGAGCAGTACTTC.